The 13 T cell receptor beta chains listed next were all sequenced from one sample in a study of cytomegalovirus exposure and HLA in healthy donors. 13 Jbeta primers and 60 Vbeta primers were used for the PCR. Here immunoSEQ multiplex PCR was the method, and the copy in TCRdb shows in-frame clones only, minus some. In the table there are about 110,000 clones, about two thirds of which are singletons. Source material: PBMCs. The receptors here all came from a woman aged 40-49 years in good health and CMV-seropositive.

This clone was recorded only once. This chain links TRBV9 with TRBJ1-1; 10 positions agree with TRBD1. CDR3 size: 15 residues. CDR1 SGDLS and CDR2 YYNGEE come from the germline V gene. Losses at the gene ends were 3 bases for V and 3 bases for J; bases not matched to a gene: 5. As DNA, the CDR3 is TGTGCCAGCAGCGACCGACAGGGGGCGTACACTGAAGCTTTCTTT. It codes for CASSDRQGAYTEAFF.

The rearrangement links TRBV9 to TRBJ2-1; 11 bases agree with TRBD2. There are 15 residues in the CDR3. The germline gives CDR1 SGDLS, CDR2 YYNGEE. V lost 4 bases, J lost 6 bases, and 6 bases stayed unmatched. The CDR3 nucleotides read TGTGCCAGCAGCTCAGTACTAGCGGGGGTCAATGAGCAGTTCTTC. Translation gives CASSSVLAGVNEQFF.

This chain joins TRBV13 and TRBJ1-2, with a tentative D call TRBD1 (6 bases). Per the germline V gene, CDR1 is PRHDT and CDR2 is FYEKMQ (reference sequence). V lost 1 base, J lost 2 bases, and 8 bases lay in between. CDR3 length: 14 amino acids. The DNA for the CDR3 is TGTGCCAGCAGCTTAGAGGGGGAGAACTATGGCTACACCTTC. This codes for CASSLEGENYGYTF.

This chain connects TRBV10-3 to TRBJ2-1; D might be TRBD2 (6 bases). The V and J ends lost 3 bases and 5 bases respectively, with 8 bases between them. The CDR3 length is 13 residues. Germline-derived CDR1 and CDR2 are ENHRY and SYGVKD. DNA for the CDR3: TGTGCCATCAGTGACAGACTAGACAATGAGCAGTTCTTC. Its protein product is CAISDRLDNEQFF.

The CDR3: CSVRGPQAYEQYF. The CDR3 DNA reads as TGCAGCGTTCGTGGGCCACAAGCCTACGAGCAGTACTTC. The gene calls are TRBV29-1 and TRBJ2-5, with D hard to call. Near its end, the DNA agrees better with TRBJ2-7, so the J call may be wrong. The CDR3 extends over 13 amino acids. The V gene's germline CDR1 is SQVTM and CDR2 ANQGSEA.

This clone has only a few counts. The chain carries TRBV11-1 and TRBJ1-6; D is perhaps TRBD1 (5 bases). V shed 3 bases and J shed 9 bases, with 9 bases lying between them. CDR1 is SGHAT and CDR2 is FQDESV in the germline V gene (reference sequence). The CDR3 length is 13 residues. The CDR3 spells CASSFGGGSPLHF. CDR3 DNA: TGTGCCAGCAGCTTCGGGGGAGGTTCACCCCTCCACTTT. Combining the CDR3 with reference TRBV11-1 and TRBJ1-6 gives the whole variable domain EAEVAQSPRYKITEKSQAVAFWCDPISGHATLYWYRQILGQGPELLVQFQDESVVDDSQLPKDRFSAERLKGVDSTLKIQPAELGDSAMYLCASSFGGGSPLHFGNGTRLTVT.

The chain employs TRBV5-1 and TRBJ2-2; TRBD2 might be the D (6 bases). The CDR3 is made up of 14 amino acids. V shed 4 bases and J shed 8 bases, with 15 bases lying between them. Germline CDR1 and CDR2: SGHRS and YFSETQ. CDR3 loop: CASSIRGGAGELFF. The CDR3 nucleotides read TGCGCCAGCAGCATTAGAGGAGGGGCGGGGGAGCTGTTTTTT.

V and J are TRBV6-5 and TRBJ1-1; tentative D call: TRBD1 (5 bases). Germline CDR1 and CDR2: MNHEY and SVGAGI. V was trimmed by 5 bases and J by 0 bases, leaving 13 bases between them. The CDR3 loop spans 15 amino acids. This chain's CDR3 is CASSPTVLMNTEAFF. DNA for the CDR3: TGTGCCAGCAGTCCGACAGTTTTGATGAACACTGAAGCTTTCTTT.

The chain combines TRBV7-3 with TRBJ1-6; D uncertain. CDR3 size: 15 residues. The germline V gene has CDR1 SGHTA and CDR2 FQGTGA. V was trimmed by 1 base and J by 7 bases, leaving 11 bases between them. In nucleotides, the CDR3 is TGTGCCAGCAGCTTAATGGGCAGTCAAAATTCACCCCTCCACTTT. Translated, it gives CASSLMGSQNSPLHF.

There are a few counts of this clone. The CDR3 nucleotides are TGTGCCAGCATTCCCAGGGGGCTGAGCACTGAAGCTTTCTTT. Its protein product is CASIPRGLSTEAFF. The chain carries TRBV6-1 and TRBJ1-1; TRBD1 aligns across 8 bases. The germline V gene has CDR1 MNHNS and CDR2 SASEGT. CDR3 length equals 14 residues. The trim removed 7 bases at V and 4 bases at J, leaving 8 bases unmatched.

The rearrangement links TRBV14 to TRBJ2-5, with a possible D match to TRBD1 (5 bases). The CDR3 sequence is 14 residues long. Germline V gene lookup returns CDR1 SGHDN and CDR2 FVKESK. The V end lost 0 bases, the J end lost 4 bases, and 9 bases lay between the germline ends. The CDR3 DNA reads TGTGCCAGCAGCCAAGATTCAGGGTCAGAGACCCAGTACTTC. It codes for CASSQDSGSETQYF.

CDR3 region: CASSILRMDRLPALHF. CDR3 coding DNA: TGTGCCAGTAGTATACTCCGTATGGACAGGTTGCCGGCCCTCCACTTT. V usage is TRBV19 and J usage is TRBJ1-6; 7 nucleotides align to TRBD1. V was pared by 2 bases and J by 14 bases, with 15 bases of the junction left unmatched. Germline CDR1 reads LNHDA; CDR2 reads SQIVND (reference sequence). The CDR3 loop spans 16 amino acids.

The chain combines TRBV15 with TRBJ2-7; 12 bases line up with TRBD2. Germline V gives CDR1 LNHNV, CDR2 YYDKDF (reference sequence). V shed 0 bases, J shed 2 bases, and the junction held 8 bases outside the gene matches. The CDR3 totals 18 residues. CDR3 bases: TGTGCCACCAGCAGAGATACCCCGCGACTAGCGGGGGCCTACGAGCAGTACTTC. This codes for CATSRDTPRLAGAYEQYF.